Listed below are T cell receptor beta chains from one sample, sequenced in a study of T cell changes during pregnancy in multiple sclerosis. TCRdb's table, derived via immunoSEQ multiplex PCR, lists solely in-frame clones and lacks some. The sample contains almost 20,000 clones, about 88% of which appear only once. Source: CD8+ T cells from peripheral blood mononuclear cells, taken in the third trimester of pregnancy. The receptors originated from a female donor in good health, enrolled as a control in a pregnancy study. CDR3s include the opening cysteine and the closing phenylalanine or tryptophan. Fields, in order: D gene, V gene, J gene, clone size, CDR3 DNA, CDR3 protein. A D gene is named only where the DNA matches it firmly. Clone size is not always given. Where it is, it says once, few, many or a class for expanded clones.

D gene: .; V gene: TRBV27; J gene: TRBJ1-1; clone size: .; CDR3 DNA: TGTGCCAGCAGTTTAGGAGGCCCGGGGACTGAAGCTTTCTTT; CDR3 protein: CASSLGGPGTEAFF
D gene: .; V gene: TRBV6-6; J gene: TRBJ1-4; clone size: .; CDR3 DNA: TGTGCCAGCAGTTGGGGGCGCGGTGAAAAACTGTTTTTT; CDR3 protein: CASSWGRGEKLFF
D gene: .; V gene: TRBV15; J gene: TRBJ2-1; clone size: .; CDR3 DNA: TGTGCCACCAGCAGAGTATATGCGGTTGCCTACAATGAGCAGTTCTTC; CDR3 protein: CATSRVYAVAYNEQFF
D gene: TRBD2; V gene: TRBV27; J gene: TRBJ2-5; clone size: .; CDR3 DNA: TGTGCCAGCAGTTTAGGCTATAGCGGGAGTAGGGAGACCCAGTACTTC; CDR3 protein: CASSLGYSGSRETQYF
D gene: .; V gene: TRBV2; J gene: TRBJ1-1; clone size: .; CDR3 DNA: TGTGCCAGATTAAACAGGGAAGTAATCATAGAGAACACTGAAGCTTTCTTT; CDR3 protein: CARLNREVIIENTEAFF
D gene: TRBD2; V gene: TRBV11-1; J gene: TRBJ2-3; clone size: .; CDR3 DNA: TGTGCCAGCAGCTTAGATGGGACTAGCGGAACAGATACGCAGTATTTT; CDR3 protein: CASSLDGTSGTDTQYF
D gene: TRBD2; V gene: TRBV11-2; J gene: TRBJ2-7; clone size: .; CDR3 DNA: TGTGCCAGCAGCTTATCGAGCGGGGGGGAAAAGACCTACGAGCAGTACTTC; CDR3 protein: CASSLSSGGEKTYEQYF
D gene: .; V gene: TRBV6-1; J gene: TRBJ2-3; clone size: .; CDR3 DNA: TGTGCCAGCAGTGCCATTGGTAGGGGACTGGCGTTCCCAGATACGCAGTATTTT; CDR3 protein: CASSAIGRGLAFPDTQYF
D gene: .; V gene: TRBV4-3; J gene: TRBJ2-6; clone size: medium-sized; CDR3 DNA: TGCGCCAGCAGCCAAGATGGGCAGGGCCGCTCTGGGGCCAACGTCCTGACTTTC; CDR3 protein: CASSQDGQGRSGANVLTF
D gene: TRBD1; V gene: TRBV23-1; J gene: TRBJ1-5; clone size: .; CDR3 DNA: TGCGCCAGCAGTCAATCTGGGGACAGCGTATTGACTCGGCCCCAGCATTTT; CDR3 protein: CASSQSGDSVLTRPQHF
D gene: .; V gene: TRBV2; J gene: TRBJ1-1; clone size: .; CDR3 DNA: TGTGCCAGCAGTGACGCCTGGAGCACTGAAGCTTTCTTT; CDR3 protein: CASSDAWSTEAFF
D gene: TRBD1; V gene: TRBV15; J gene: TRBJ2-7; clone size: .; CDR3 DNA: TGTGCCACCAGCAGAGGTCCGGGACAGATCTACGAGCAGTACTTC; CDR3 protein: CATSRGPGQIYEQYF
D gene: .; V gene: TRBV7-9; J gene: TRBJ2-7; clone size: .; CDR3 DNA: TGTGCCAGCAGCTCAGACGCGGGATCCTACGAGCAGTACTTC; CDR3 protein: CASSSDAGSYEQYF
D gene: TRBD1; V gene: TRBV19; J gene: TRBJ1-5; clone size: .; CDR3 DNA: TGTGCCAGTACCCACAGGGGGTATCAGCCCCAGCATTTT; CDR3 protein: CASTHRGYQPQHF
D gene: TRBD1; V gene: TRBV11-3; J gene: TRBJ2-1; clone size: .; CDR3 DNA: TGTGCCAGCAGCTTAGATGGGCTCAGGGGGAACAATGAGCAGTTCTTC; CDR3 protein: CASSLDGLRGNNEQFF
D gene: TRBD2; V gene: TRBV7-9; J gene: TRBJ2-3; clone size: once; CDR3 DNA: TGTGCCAGCAGATCAGAGGGGTACGAGCGGGAGGGGACAGATACGCAGTATTTT; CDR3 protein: CASRSEGYEREGTDTQYF
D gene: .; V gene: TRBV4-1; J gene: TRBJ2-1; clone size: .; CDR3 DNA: TGCGCCAGCAGCCAACTTAATGAGCAGTTCTTC; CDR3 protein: CASSQLNEQFF
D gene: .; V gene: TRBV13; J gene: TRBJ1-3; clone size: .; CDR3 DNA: TGTGCCAGCAGCTTAAGCGGGACGGCAGCTGGAAACACCATATATTTT; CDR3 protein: CASSLSGTAAGNTIYF
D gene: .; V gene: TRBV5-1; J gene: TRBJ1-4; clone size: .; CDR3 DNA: TGCGCCAGCAGTCTAAAGGGGGACCTTGGGGATGAAAAACTGTTTTTT; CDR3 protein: CASSLKGDLGDEKLFF
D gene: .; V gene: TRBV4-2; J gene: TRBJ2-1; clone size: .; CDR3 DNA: TGTGCCAGCAGCCAAGGTGACGGCTGGGGGGGCTCTCACAATGAGCAGTTCTTC; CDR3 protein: CASSQGDGWGGSHNEQFF
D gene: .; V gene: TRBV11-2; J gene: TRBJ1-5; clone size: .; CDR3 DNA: TGTGCCAGCAGCATACAGGGTAATAGCAATCAGCCCCAGCATTTT; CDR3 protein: CASSIQGNSNQPQHF
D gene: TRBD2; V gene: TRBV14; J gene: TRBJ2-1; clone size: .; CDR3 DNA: TGTGCCAGCAGTCGACTAGCGGGGGACCCTCGAAGCAATGAGCAGTTCTTC; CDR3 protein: CASSRLAGDPRSNEQFF
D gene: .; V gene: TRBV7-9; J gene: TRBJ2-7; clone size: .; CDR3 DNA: TGTGCCAGCAGCTCTTTCCCAGAGGCGAGCGGGACAATGGAGCAGTACTTC; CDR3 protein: CASSSFPEASGTMEQYF
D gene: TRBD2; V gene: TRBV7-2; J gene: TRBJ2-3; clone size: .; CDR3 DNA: TGTGCCAGCAGCAGTAGCGGGTTCAGGGTAGATACGCAGTATTTT; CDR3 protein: CASSSSGFRVDTQYF
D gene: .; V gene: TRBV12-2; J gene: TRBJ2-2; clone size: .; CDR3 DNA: TGTGCAAGTCGCTTAGTAGGGGTGCGCACCGGGGAGCTGTTTTTT; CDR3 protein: CASRLVGVRTGELFF
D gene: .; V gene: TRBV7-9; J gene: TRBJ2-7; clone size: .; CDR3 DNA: TGTGCCAGCAGCTTAGCCCTTTTGGGGCAGAACTACGAGCAGTACTTC; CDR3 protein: CASSLALLGQNYEQYF
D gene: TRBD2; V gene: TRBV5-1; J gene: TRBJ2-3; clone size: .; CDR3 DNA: TGCGCCAGCAGCTTGGCCGGGCTAGCGGGCACAGATACGCAGTATTTT; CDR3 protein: CASSLAGLAGTDTQYF
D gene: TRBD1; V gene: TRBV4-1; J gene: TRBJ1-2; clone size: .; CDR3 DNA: TGCGCCAGCAGCCACCAGGGGGTCAGGAATGGCTACACCTTC; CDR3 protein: CASSHQGVRNGYTF
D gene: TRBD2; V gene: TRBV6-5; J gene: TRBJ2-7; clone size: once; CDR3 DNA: TGTGCCAGCAGTTACACCGGGGGGACCTCCAGCGAGCAGTACTTC; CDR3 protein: CASSYTGGTSSEQYF
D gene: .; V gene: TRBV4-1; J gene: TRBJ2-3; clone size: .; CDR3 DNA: TGCGCCAGCAGCCCCGTCCTAGGAGCATCTAGCACAGATACGCAGTATTTT; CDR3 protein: CASSPVLGASSTDTQYF
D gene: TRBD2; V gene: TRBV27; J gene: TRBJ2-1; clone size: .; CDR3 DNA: TGTGCCAGCAGTTTAGGGGCGGGGGGTGAGCAGTTCTTC; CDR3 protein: CASSLGAGGEQFF
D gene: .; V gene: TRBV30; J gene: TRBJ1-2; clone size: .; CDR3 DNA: TGTGCCTGGAGTGTTAATGGCTACTATGGCTACACCTTC; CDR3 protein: CAWSVNGYYGYTF
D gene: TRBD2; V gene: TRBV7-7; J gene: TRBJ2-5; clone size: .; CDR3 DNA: TGTGCTAGCAGCTCCCGGGTGGGACTATCAGCCCCAGAGACCCAGTACTTC; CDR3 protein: CASSSRVGLSAPETQYF
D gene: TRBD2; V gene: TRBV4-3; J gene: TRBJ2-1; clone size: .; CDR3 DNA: TGCGCCAGCAGCAAAAGGACTAGCGGAACCTACAATGAGCAGTTCTTC; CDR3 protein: CASSKRTSGTYNEQFF
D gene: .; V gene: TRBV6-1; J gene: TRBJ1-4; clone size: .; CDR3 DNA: TGTGCCACCCATGGAGGAATTAATGAAAAACTGTTTTTT; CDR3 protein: CATHGGINEKLFF
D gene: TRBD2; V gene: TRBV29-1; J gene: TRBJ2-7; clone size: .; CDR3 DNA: TGCAGCGTCGCTACCGGGACTAGCGGGATATACGAGCAGTACTTC; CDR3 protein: CSVATGTSGIYEQYF
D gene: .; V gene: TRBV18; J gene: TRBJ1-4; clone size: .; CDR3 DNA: TGTGCCAGCTCAGGTCCGGGACAATATGAAAAACTGTTTTTT; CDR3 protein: CASSGPGQYEKLFF
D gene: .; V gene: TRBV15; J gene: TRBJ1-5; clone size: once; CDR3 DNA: TGTGCCACCAAAACGGGCAATCAGCCCCAGCATTTT; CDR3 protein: CATKTGNQPQHF
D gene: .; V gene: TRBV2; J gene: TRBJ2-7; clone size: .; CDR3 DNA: TGTGCCAGCGACGACGCTTGGCAGGGCAGAAGCTACGAGCAGTACTTC; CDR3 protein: CASDDAWQGRSYEQYF
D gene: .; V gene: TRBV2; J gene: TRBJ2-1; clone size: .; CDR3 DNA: TGTGCCAGCAGTGATGTGCAGGGGCGGGTGGATGAGCAGTTCTTC; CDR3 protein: CASSDVQGRVDEQFF
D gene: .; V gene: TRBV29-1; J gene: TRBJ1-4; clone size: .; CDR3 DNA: TGCAGCGTTGGATCCCGGGGTGGGCCTAATGAAAAACTGTTTTTT; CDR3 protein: CSVGSRGGPNEKLFF
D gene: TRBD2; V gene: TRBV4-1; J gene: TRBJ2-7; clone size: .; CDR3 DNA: TGCGCCAGCAGCCAAGTCGGGGGGAGAAGCGAGCAGTACTTC; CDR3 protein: CASSQVGGRSEQYF
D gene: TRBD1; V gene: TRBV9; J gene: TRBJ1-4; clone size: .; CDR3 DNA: TGTGCCAGCAGCGATAACAGGGGCGAAAAACTGTTTTTT; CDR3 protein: CASSDNRGEKLFF
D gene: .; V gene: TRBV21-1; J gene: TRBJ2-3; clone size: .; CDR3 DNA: TGTGCCAGCAGCAAAGGGAGGGGGCGCGACACAGATACGCAGTATTTT; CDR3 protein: CASSKGRGRDTDTQYF
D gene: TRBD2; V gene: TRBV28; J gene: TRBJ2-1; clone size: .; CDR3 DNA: TGTGCCAGCAGTTTTCCCCGACTAGCGGTCTACAATGAGCAGTTCTTC; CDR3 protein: CASSFPRLAVYNEQFF
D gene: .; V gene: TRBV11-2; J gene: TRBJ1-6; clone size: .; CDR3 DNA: TGTGCCAGCAGCTTAGATAGACAGGCTAGCCCCTATAATTCACCCCTCCACTTT; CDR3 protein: CASSLDRQASPYNSPLHF
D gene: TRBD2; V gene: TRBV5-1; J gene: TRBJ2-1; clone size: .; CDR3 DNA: TGCGCCAGCAGCACCCGGACTAGCGGGGTTTTATATGAGCAGTTCTTC; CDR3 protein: CASSTRTSGVLYEQFF
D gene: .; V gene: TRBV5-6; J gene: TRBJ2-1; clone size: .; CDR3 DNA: TGTGCCAGCAGCTTGGGGCTGAATGAGCAGTTCTTC; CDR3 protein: CASSLGLNEQFF
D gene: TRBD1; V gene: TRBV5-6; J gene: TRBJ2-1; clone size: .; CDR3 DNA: TGTGCCAGCAGCTTAAGGACAGGGGGCTATGAGCAGTTCTTC; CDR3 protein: CASSLRTGGYEQFF
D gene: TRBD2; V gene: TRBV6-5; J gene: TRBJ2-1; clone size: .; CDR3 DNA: TGTGCCAGCAGTTACCTGACAGCGGGGAATGAGCAGTTCTTC; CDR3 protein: CASSYLTAGNEQFF
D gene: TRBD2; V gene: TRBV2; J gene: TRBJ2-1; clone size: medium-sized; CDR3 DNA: TGTGCCAGCAGTGTGCTCTCGACTAGCCCGTACAATGAGCAGTTCTTC; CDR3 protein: CASSVLSTSPYNEQFF
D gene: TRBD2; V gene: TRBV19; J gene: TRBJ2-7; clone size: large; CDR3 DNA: TGTGCCAGTAGTTTCCTAGCGGGTAGCCGGGCCGTCGAGCAGTACTTC; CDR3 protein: CASSFLAGSRAVEQYF
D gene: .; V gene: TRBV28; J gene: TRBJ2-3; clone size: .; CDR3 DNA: TGTGCCAGCAGTTTGGGTGGGACAACAGATACGCAGTATTTT; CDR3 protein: CASSLGGTTDTQYF
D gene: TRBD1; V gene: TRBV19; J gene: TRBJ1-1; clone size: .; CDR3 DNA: TGTGCCAGTAGTTGGTGGGGGACAGCGAACACTGAAGCTTTCTTT; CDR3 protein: CASSWWGTANTEAFF
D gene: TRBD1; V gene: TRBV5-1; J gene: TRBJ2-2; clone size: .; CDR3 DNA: TGCGCCAGCAGCTCCCACTCGACAGGGGGCTGGTCCGGGGAGCTGTTTTTT; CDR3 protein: CASSSHSTGGWSGELFF
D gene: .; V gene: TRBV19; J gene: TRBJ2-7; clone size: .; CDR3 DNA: TGTGCCAGTAGTGCGGGACAGCACTACGAGCAGTACTTC; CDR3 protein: CASSAGQHYEQYF
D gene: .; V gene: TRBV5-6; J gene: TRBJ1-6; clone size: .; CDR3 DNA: TGTGCCAGCAGCAGCGCTCCACAGGTGTCCTATAATTCACCCCTCCACTTT; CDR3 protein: CASSSAPQVSYNSPLHF
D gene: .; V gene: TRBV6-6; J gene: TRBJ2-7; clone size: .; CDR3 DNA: TGTGCCAGCAGTTACTCGAAGGGGTCCTACTCCTACGAGCAGTACTTC; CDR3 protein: CASSYSKGSYSYEQYF